Below are 20 T cell receptor beta chains sequenced from a single sample in a study of blood T cell repertoires in COVID-19. Assay used: immunoSEQ multiplex PCR; TCRdb lists only in-frame clones, some missing. The data show hundreds of thousands of clones, 85% seen once. Input material: PBMCs or T cells enriched from blood (not recorded which). The receptors here all came from a woman aged 25 to 39 who had been exposed to COVID-19.

This chain joins TRBV28 and TRBJ1-1; no firm D call. From germline, CDR1 is MDHEN and CDR2 SYDVKM. The CDR3 is 16 residues long. The ends were cut back, 5 bases at V and 11 bases at J, with 27 bases in the middle. CDR3 amino acids: CASSLTDGGRFVWAFF. In nucleotides, the CDR3 is TGTGCCAGCAGTCTTACCGACGGAGGGAGGTTCGTTTGGGCTTTCTTT.

The chain has TRBV5-1 and TRBJ2-3; TRBD1 matches at 8 bases. The CDR3 totals 16 residues. J was trimmed by 1 base and V by 0 bases; bases with no gene match: 4. CDR1 is SGHRS and CDR2 is YFSETQ in the germline V gene. The CDR3 nucleotides read TGCGCCAGCAGCTTGGATGGACAGGGAGGCACAGATACGCAGTATTTT. Encoded protein: CASSLDGQGGTDTQYF.

V and J are TRBV6-5 and TRBJ2-7; 7 bases are shared with TRBD2. With 4 bases clipped from V and 6 bases from J, the junction kept 9 bases outside the gene matches. Germline V gene sequence: CDR1 MNHEY, CDR2 SVGAGI. There are 14 residues in the CDR3. CDR3 in DNA: TGTGCCAGCAGTTTTTACGGGGGGAGGGGCGAGCAGTACTTC. This codes for CASSFYGGRGEQYF.

This clone was counted between two and nine times. The genes are TRBV7-8 and TRBJ1-3; the D gene is possibly TRBD1 (6 bases). V gave up 2 bases and J gave up 4 bases, with 12 bases separating them. The CDR3 consists of 15 residues. The germline CDR1 and CDR2 sequences are SGHVS and FQNEAQ. The chain's CDR3 is CASSLQGTGGNTIYF. In DNA, the CDR3 is TGTGCCAGCAGCTTACAGGGGACGGGCGGAAACACCATATATTTT. The variable domain in full, completed from reference TRBV7-8 and TRBJ1-3, reads GAGVSQSPRYKVAKRGQDVALRCDPISGHVSLFWYQQALGQGPEFLTYFQNEAQLDKSGLPSDRFFAERPEGSVSTLKIQRTQQEDSAVYLCASSLQGTGGNTIYFGEGSWLTVV.

This chain joins TRBV28 and TRBJ1-5; the match to TRBD1 covers 8 bases. J lost 3 bases, V lost 6 bases, and 7 bases had no gene match. The CDR3 runs 15 residues. CDR1 is MDHEN and CDR2 is SYDVKM in the germline V gene. The CDR3 spells CASSRGTGVNQPQHF. CDR3 coding DNA: TGTGCCAGCAGCCGAGGGACAGGAGTCAATCAGCCCCAGCATTTT.

The chain uses TRBV4-3 and TRBJ2-3, with TRBD2 matching over 9 bases. Per the germline V gene, CDR1 is LGHNA and CDR2 is YSLEER. The CDR3 spans 16 residues. V lost 0 bases to trimming and J lost 6 bases; unmatched junction nucleotides: 7. The chain's CDR3 is CASSQDPAGGADTQYF. The CDR3, as DNA: TGCGCCAGCAGCCAAGACCCAGCGGGGGGCGCGGATACGCAGTATTTT.

The genes are TRBV7-3 and TRBJ2-4, with 11 bases that match TRBD1. V was pared by 8 bases and J by 1 base, with 13 bases of the junction left unmatched. CDR3 length: 18 amino acids. The germline V gene encodes CDR1 SGHTA and CDR2 FQGTGA. CDR3 sequence: CASYQDRGRRTAKNIQYF. CDR3 in DNA: TGTGCCAGCTATCAGGACAGGGGGCGTCGTACTGCCAAAAACATTCAGTACTTC.

J is TRBJ1-5 and V is TRBV19; the match to TRBD1 covers 7 bases. V dropped 5 bases and J dropped 3; count of bases not matched to a gene: 10. In germline, CDR1 is LNHDA, CDR2 SQIVND (reference sequence). This CDR3 is 16 amino acids long. CDR3 residues: CASSFDRAVPNQPQHF. The CDR3 DNA follows: TGTGCCAGTAGTTTTGACAGGGCGGTTCCCAATCAGCCCCAGCATTTT.

This clone was detected only once. The V gene is TRBV5-5, the J gene TRBJ1-5; 8 bases map to TRBD1. The CDR3 is 14 amino acids. V lost 5 bases and J lost 5; bases outside the gene matches: 6. The germline gives CDR1 SGHKS, CDR2 YYEKEE (reference sequence). The CDR3 region has the DNA TGTGCCAGCAGTCGGACAGGGATTGATCAGCCCCAGCATTTT. It yields the protein CASSRTGIDQPQHF.

The V and J genes are TRBV5-4 and TRBJ2-3; no clear D. There are 15 residues in the CDR3. Germline CDR1 SGHNT, CDR2 YYREEE (reference sequence). Trimming took off 0 bases at V and 2 bases at J, with 10 bases between the two ends. The CDR3: CASSLARVTTDTQYF. CDR3 nucleotides: TGTGCCAGCAGCTTGGCTCGGGTAACCACAGATACGCAGTATTTT.

The V and J genes are TRBV10-3 and TRBJ1-1; TRBD1 agrees at 7 bases. The CDR3 extends over 17 amino acids. J was trimmed by 0 bases and V by 3 bases; bases with no gene match: 10. Germline V CDR1 and CDR2: ENHRY, SYGVKD. The CDR3 here is CAISDSGQNNMNTEAFF. Written as DNA, the CDR3 is TGTGCCATCAGTGACTCGGGACAGAACAACATGAACACTGAAGCTTTCTTT.

This clone is a singleton in its sample. The genes are TRBV4-3 and TRBJ2-7; perhaps TRBD2 as D (5 bases). CDR1 is LGHNA and CDR2 is YSLEER in the germline V gene. Trimming shortened V by 0 bases and J by 7 bases, and 10 bases separated the two germline ends. The CDR3 covers 13 residues. The CDR3 nucleotides read TGCGCCAGCAGCCAAGAACTAGTGGGGGAGCAGTACTTC. This encodes CASSQELVGEQYF.

This chain links TRBV3-1 (or the pseudogene TRBV3-2) with TRBJ1-6, with TRBD1 matching 8 bases. The CDR3 is 17 residues long. The V segment lost 7 bases and the J segment 3 bases; nucleotides outside the gene matches: 11. CDR1 is LGHDT, CDR2 YNNKEL, per germline (reference sequence). The CDR3 reads CASNRGQGSLYNSPLHF. The CDR3 DNA reads TGTGCCAGCAACCGAGGACAGGGATCGCTCTATAATTCACCCCTCCACTTT.

This clone was picked up one time. A junction boundary mismatches the germline segment, possibly from a read error. V is TRBV7-7 and J is TRBJ1-2, with TRBD1 matching over 8 bases. The CDR3 covers 16 residues. Germline V lookup: CDR1 SSHAT, CDR2 FNYEAQ (reference sequence). The CDR3 reads CASSLRDRTPHYGYTF. The CDR3, as DNA: TGTGCTAGCAGCTTAAGGGACAGGACCCCCCACTATGGCTACACCTTC.

The chain links TRBV4-3 to TRBJ2-5, with 7 bases lining up with TRBD1. The V gene's germline CDR1 is LGHNA and CDR2 YSLEER. The length of the CDR3 is 21 residues. V dropped 4 bases and J dropped 4; count of bases not matched to a gene: 27. For the CDR3, the DNA is TGCGCCAGCAGCCCATCATCTGGGAAAGGGGGCCGTGCCACGGATGCAGAGACCCAGTACTTC. This encodes CASSPSSGKGGRATDAETQYF.

The gene calls are TRBV5-5 and TRBJ2-3; 8 bases fit TRBD2. The CDR3 contains 15 residues. Looked up from germline, CDR1 is SGHKS and CDR2 is YYEKEE (reference sequence). Trimming removed 4 bases from V and 2 bases from J; junction bases left unmatched: 6. CDR3 DNA: TGTGCCAGCAGCACACCGGGGGGGCCCACAGATACGCAGTATTTT. It is translated as CASSTPGGPTDTQYF.

The chain combines TRBV7-2 with TRBJ1-2, with D hard to call. The CDR3 extends over 15 amino acids. Trimming cost V 2 bases and J 0 bases, with 10 bases left between them. CDR1 and CDR2 from the germline V gene are SGHTA and FQGNSA. CDR3 nucleotide sequence: TGTGCCAGCAGCTTATCCGGTATGACTAACTATGGCTACACCTTC. Protein: CASSLSGMTNYGYTF.

The table lists this clone with a count of one. This chain links TRBV6-5 with TRBJ2-1; no clear D gene. V gave up 3 bases and J gave up 4 bases, with 7 bases separating them. Germline CDR1 and CDR2: MNHEY and SVGAGI. CDR3 length: 13 residues. The CDR3 region is CASSYGLYNEQFF. The CDR3 DNA reads TGTGCCAGCAGTTATGGGCTTTACAATGAGCAGTTCTTC.

The chain uses TRBV24-1 and TRBJ1-2; 8 nucleotides line up with TRBD1. Germline assignment: CDR1 KGHDR and CDR2 SFDVKD. The CDR3 sequence is 13 residues long. The V gene end was trimmed by 3 bases and the J gene end by 7 bases; junction bases not matched to a gene: 3. The CDR3 spells CATSDETGAGYTF. CDR3 in DNA: TGTGCCACCAGTGATGAGACAGGGGCTGGCTACACCTTC.

This rearrangement joins TRBV21-1 to TRBJ2-7; TRBD1, the table's D call, was not compared with the DNA. TRBV21-1 is designated a pseudogene. This CDR3 is 14 amino acids long. The DNA of the CDR3 is TGTGCCAGCAGTAACAGGGGGAGATCCTACGAGCAGTACTTC. Its protein is CASSNRGRSYEQYF.